A selection of T cell receptor beta chains follows, all from one sample in a study of control samples from healthy donors and cancer patients. The repertoire was sequenced with immunoSEQ multiplex PCR; TCRdb's copy has only in-frame clones and lacks some. This sample has about 270,000 clones, with around 79% found just once. The sequencing input was PBMCs. These receptors were obtained from a woman aged 60-70 years with lung cancer. CDR3s include the opening cysteine and the closing phenylalanine or tryptophan. A D gene is named only where the DNA matches it firmly. Clone sizes are given selectively: once, few, many, or a class where the clone is expanded.

v_gene	len	abundance	j_gene	d_gene	CDR3nt	CDR3aa
TRBV6-5	14	.	TRBJ2-7	TRBD1	TGTGCCAGCCTTACAACCGGGACAGGGGACGAGCAGTACTTC	CASLTTGTGDEQYF
TRBV5-5	17	.	TRBJ1-5	TRBD1	TGTGCCAGCAGCTTGGAGGGGGCCAGGCATAACAATCAGCCCCAGCATTTT	CASSLEGARHNNQPQHF
TRBV18	14	.	TRBJ2-7	TRBD1	TGTGCCAGCTCACCAGGGACAGGGAACTACGAGCAGTACTTC	CASSPGTGNYEQYF
TRBV5-1	17	.	TRBJ2-4	.	TGCGCCAGCAGCTTGGTTACCTTAACCTTAGCCAAAAACATTCAGTACTTC	CASSLVTLTLAKNIQYF
TRBV5-1	14	.	TRBJ1-1	.	TGCGCCAGCAGCTTGCAGGGCGCGAACACTGAAGCTTTCTTT	CASSLQGANTEAFF
TRBV30	13	.	TRBJ2-7	.	TGTGCCTGGAGTCAGGGGGGAGGGAGGGAGCAGTACTTC	CAWSQGGGREQYF
TRBV11-3	16	few	TRBJ2-5	.	TGTGCCAGCAGCCCCGGCAGTTGGGGGCTCCAAGAGACCCAGTACTTC	CASSPGSWGLQETQYF
TRBV4-1	14	.	TRBJ2-3	TRBD2	TGCGCCAGCAGCCAAATGGCGGGGGTGGATACGCAGTATTTT	CASSQMAGVDTQYF
TRBV7-9	14	few	TRBJ2-7	TRBD2	TGTGCCAGCAGCCCCCGGGAGCGGGGAGGCGAGCAGTACTTC	CASSPRERGGEQYF
TRBV29-1	14	.	TRBJ1-1	TRBD1	TGCAGCGTTAGGACAGGGAATATGAACACTGAAGCTTTCTTT	CSVRTGNMNTEAFF
TRBV10-2	17	.	TRBJ2-2	TRBD2	TGCGCCAGCAGTGAGTCGGAAGCGGGAGGGCCGCGCGGGGAGCTGTTTTTT	CASSESEAGGPRGELFF
TRBV5-1	15	few	TRBJ2-7	TRBD2	TGCGCCAGCAGTGCCTTTAGCGGGAGATCGTACGAGCAGTACTTC	CASSAFSGRSYEQYF
TRBV5-1	14	.	TRBJ1-2	.	TGCGCCAGCAGCTTGGTCGCGGGTGCGTATGGCTACACCTTC	CASSLVAGAYGYTF
TRBV6-5	16	.	TRBJ2-3	TRBD2	TGTGCCAGCAGTTACTCGGTAGCGGGGGACGTGAATACGCAGTATTTT	CASSYSVAGDVNTQYF
TRBV5-5	14	once	TRBJ2-7	.	TGTGCCAGCAGCTTGGTGCCGGGGCAGTACGAGCAGTACTTC	CASSLVPGQYEQYF
TRBV6-5	14	.	TRBJ1-2	TRBD1	TGTGCCAGCAGGCCGGACAGGGGGATTTATGGCTACACCTTC	CASRPDRGIYGYTF
TRBV20-1	11	.	TRBJ2-3	.	TGCAGTGCCATGACTACAGATACGCAGTATTTT	CSAMTTDTQYF
TRBV29-1	14	.	TRBJ2-1	TRBD1	TGCAGCGTGTCCGGGACAGCTTCCTACAATGAGCAGTTCTTC	CSVSGTASYNEQFF
TRBV18	13	.	TRBJ2-5	.	TGTGCCAGCTCACCACAGGAGCAAGAGACCCAGTACTTC	CASSPQEQETQYF
TRBV5-1	15	.	TRBJ2-1	TRBD2	TGCGCCAGCAGTCCTCTAGCGGGAGATTACAATGAGCAGTTCTTC	CASSPLAGDYNEQFF
TRBV7-9	13	once	TRBJ1-2	.	TGTGCCAGCAGCTCAATACAGGGTTACGGCTACACCTTC	CASSSIQGYGYTF
TRBV29-1	13	.	TRBJ1-1	.	TGCAGCGTTGATGCGAGGAAGAACACTGAAGCTTTCTTT	CSVDARKNTEAFF
TRBV28	15	.	TRBJ2-7	.	TGTGCCAGCAGTTCCATGGACTTGAGCTCCTACGAGCAGTACTTC	CASSSMDLSSYEQYF
TRBV11-2	16	few	TRBJ1-6	TRBD1	TGTGCCAGCAGCTTAGAGACAGGGGGTTTTAATTCACCCCTCCACTTT	CASSLETGGFNSPLHF
TRBV4-2	15	.	TRBJ2-5	.	TGTGCCAGCAGCCAAGGCAGGGGGGGGCAAGAGACCCAGTACTTC	CASSQGRGGQETQYF
TRBV9	12	.	TRBJ2-3	.	TGTGCCAGCAGCGTAGTTACAGATACGCAGTATTTT	CASSVVTDTQYF
TRBV5-1	15	.	TRBJ2-2	.	TGCGCCAGCAGCTCCCGACCCCCGAACACCGGGGAGCTGTTTTTT	CASSSRPPNTGELFF
TRBV19	18	.	TRBJ2-3	.	TGTGCCAGTAGTATCACAGGAGGGGGACTGGGCAGCACAGATACGCAGTATTTT	CASSITGGGLGSTDTQYF
TRBV5-4	15	.	TRBJ2-2	.	TGTGCCAGCACCCCCGGTATGGGGGCATACAGGGAGCTGTTTTTT	CASTPGMGAYRELFF
TRBV7-9	13	few	TRBJ2-3	TRBD2	TGTGCCTTCCAGCGGGGGGTCGGAGATACGCAGTATTTT	CAFQRGVGDTQYF
TRBV5-1	15	.	TRBJ1-2	.	TGCGCCAGCAGCTTGGCCGTGGGAAGGGAGTATGGCTACACCTTC	CASSLAVGREYGYTF
TRBV19	15	.	TRBJ1-2	TRBD1	TGTGCCAGTAGTATCTCCGGGACAGGGAACTATGGCTACACCTTC	CASSISGTGNYGYTF
TRBV5-4	15	.	TRBJ2-7	TRBD1	TGTGCCAGCAGCCTAGGACAGGGGGTCGGGAACGAGCAGTACTTC	CASSLGQGVGNEQYF
TRBV7-3	12	.	TRBJ2-1	.	TGTGCCAGCAGCTCCACCAACAATGAGCAGTTCTTC	CASSSTNNEQFF
TRBV5-6	13	.	TRBJ1-1	.	TGTGCCAGCAGCTTGGGTGACTGGACGGAAGCTTTCTTT	CASSLGDWTEAFF
TRBV27	17	.	TRBJ2-1	TRBD2	TGTGCCAGCAGTCTATGGGCTAGCGGGATAACCTACAATGAGCAGTTCTTC	CASSLWASGITYNEQFF
TRBV5-1	15	.	TRBJ1-1	TRBD1	TGCGCCAGCAGCTTCCAGGGGGCTTTGAACACTGAAGCTTTCTTT	CASSFQGALNTEAFF
TRBV11-3	13	.	TRBJ1-1	.	TGTGCCAGCAGCTTAGAGAAGGATACTGAAGCTTTCTTT	CASSLEKDTEAFF
TRBV7-6	16	.	TRBJ1-1	TRBD1	TGTGCCAGCAGCCGAGAGCGACAGGGGGGGGGCACTGAAGCTTTCTTT	CASSRERQGGGTEAFF